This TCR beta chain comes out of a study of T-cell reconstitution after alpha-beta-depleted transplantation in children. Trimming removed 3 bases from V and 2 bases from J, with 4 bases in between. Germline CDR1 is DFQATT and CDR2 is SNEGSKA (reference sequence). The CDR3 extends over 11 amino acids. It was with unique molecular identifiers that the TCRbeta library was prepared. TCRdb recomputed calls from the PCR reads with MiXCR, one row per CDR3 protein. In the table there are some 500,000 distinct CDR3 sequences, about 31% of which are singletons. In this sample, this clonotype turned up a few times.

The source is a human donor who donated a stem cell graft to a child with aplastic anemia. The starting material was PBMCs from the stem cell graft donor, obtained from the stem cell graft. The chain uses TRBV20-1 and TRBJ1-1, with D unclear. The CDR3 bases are TGCAGTGCTAGTACCAACACTGAAGCTTTCTTT. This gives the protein CSASTNTEAFF.